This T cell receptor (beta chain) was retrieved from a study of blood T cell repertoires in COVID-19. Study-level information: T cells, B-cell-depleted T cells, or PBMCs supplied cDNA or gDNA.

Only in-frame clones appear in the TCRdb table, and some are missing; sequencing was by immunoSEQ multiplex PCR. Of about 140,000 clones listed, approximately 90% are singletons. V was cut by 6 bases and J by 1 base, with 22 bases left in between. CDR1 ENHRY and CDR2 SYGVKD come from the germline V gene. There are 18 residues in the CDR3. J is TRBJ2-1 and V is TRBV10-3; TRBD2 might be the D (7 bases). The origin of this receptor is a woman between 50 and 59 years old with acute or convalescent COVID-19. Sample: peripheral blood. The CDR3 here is CAIRGGGTPKESYNEQFF. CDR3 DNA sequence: TGTGCCATCAGGGGAGGGGGGACACCGAAGGAATCCTACAATGAGCAGTTCTTC.